These 24 T cell receptor beta chains originate from one sample sequenced in a study of cytomegalovirus exposure and HLA in healthy donors. The PCR was carried out with 60 Vbeta primers and 13 Jbeta primers. Profiling relied on immunoSEQ multiplex PCR, and the TCRdb table lists in-frame clones only, not all of them. This sample has 150,000 to 200,000 clones, with over 75% found just once. Sample: PBMCs. The receptors here all came from a man between 60 and 70 years old in good health and CMV-seronegative.

This rearrangement joins TRBV18 to TRBJ2-5; 10 positions agree with TRBD2. The CDR3 has 17 residues. After removal of 2 bases from V and 1 base from J, the junction contained 7 bases not matched to a gene. Per the germline V gene, CDR1 is KGHSH and CDR2 is LQKENI. CDR3 DNA sequence: TGTGCCAGCTCACCAGAGGTTCTAGCGGGGGTCCAAGAGACCCAGTACTTC. Protein: CASSPEVLAGVQETQYF.

V gene TRBV6-6 combines with J gene TRBJ2-7, with a possible D match to TRBD2 (6 bases). Germline V lookup: CDR1 MNHNY, CDR2 SVGAGI (reference sequence). V was cut by 9 bases and J by 3 bases, with 15 bases left in between. The CDR3 totals 13 residues. The CDR3 sequence is CASTYGGSYEQYF. In nucleotides, the CDR3 is TGTGCCAGTACATACGGGGGTAGCTACGAGCAGTACTTC.

To note about this clone: The same CDR3 arises from other DNA sequences in this sample as well. The chain recombines TRBV29-1 with TRBJ1-2, with a weak D call TRBD1 (5 bases). The CDR3 contains 13 residues. Per the germline V gene, CDR1 is SQVTM and CDR2 is ANQGSEA. V lost 2 bases and J lost 0, with 7 bases in between. The CDR3 loop is CSVEQGSNYGYTF. DNA for the CDR3: TGCAGCGTTGAACAGGGTTCTAACTATGGCTACACCTTC.

The chain couples TRBV9 to TRBJ2-2; 14 bases are shared with TRBD2. Germline V gene data show CDR1 as SGDLS and CDR2 as YYNGEE. V lost 4 bases to trimming and J lost 4 bases; unmatched junction nucleotides: 3. The CDR3 spans 16 residues. Written as DNA, the CDR3 is TGTGCCAGCAGCTCCGGACTAGCGGGAGGCACCGGGGAGCTGTTTTTT. Encoded protein: CASSSGLAGGTGELFF. The full variable domain, rest sourced from reference TRBV9 and TRBJ2-2, is DSGVTQTPKHLITATGQRVTLRCSPRSGDLSVYWYQQSLDQGLQFLIQYYNGEERAKGNILERFSAQQFPDLHSELNLSSLELGDSALYFCASSSGLAGGTGELFFGEGSRLTVL.

This clone came up a few times. In DNA form, the CDR3 reads TGTGCCAGCAGTGTTGAGGCCAACACTGAAGCTTTCTTT. This encodes CASSVEANTEAFF. The V and J genes are TRBV2 and TRBJ1-1; the D is unclear. Germline loops: CDR1 SNHLY, CDR2 FYNNEI. Trimming took off 4 bases at V and 2 bases at J, with 8 bases between the two ends. The CDR3 is 13 residues long.

This rearrangement joins TRBV7-3 to TRBJ1-1; maybe TRBD1 (6 bases). Germline V gene data show CDR1 as SGHTA and CDR2 as FQGTGA. CDR3 length: 13 residues. The germline V and J ends were trimmed by 5 bases and 5 bases, with 12 bases remaining between them. The CDR3 here is CASSLNRVTEAFF. For the CDR3, the DNA is TGTGCCAGCAGCCTTAACAGGGTAACTGAAGCTTTCTTT.

In its sample, this clone was seen once. This chain uses TRBV5-1 with TRBJ2-7; D is uncertain. There are 14 residues in the CDR3. In germline, CDR1 is SGHRS, CDR2 YFSETQ. V shed 2 bases and J shed 2 bases, with 11 bases lying between them. The CDR3 nucleotides read TGCGCCAGCAGCTTAGCCTTAAATCCCTACGAGCAGTACTTC. It encodes CASSLALNPYEQYF.

The chain employs TRBV7-6 and TRBJ2-2; TRBD1 aligns across 8 bases. Losses at the gene ends were 4 bases for V and 0 bases for J; bases not matched to a gene: 1. This CDR3 comprises 15 residues. Germline loops: CDR1 SGHVS, CDR2 FNYEAQ. The DNA of the CDR3 is TGTGCCAGCAGCTCCAGGGGGCCGAACACCGGGGAGCTGTTTTTT. Amino acids: CASSSRGPNTGELFF.

V gene TRBV27 combines with J gene TRBJ1-6; D is unresolved. Germline V lookup: CDR1 MNHEY, CDR2 SMNVEV (reference sequence). The ends were cut back, 0 bases at V and 0 bases at J, with 9 bases in the middle. CDR3 length equals 17 residues. The CDR3 protein is CASSLSSMSSYNSPLHF. DNA for the CDR3: TGTGCCAGCAGTTTATCTTCCATGAGCTCCTATAATTCACCCCTCCACTTT.

With regard to this clone: One junction end disagrees with the germline gene, perhaps due to a read error. V usage is TRBV28 and J usage is TRBJ1-5, with 11 bases fitting TRBD1. Germline CDR1 MDHEN, CDR2 SYDVKM. This CDR3 spans 18 amino acids. The CDR3, as DNA: TGTGCCAGCAGTCTCGGGACAGGGGGTAGTGTCAGCAATCAGCCCCAGAATTTT. Translating gives CASSLGTGGSVSNQPQNF. Full variable domain (outside the CDR3, taken from reference TRBV28 and TRBJ1-5): DVKVTQSSRYLVKRTGEKVFLECVQDMDHENMFWYRQDPGLGLRLIYFSYDVKMKEKGDIPEGYSVSREKKERFSLILESASTNQTSMYLCASSLGTGGSVSNQPQNFGDGTRLSIL.

This clone was seen more than once but under ten times. The rearrangement joins TRBV28 to TRBJ1-1; D is unclear. Germline CDR1 reads MDHEN; CDR2 reads SYDVKM. V lost 2 bases and J 0 bases, leaving 10 bases between the germline ends. The CDR3 sequence is 15 residues long. CDR3 in amino acids: CASSLRLALNTEAFF. CDR3 bases: TGTGCCAGCAGTTTACGACTGGCTCTGAACACTGAAGCTTTCTTT.

This chain links TRBV20-1 with TRBJ2-5; 7 positions agree with TRBD2. CDR1 and CDR2 from the germline V gene are DFQATT and SNEGSKA (reference sequence). The junction had 8 bases not matched to a gene; V was cut back by 6 bases and J by 10 bases. The CDR3 contains 11 residues. The DNA of the CDR3 is TGCAGTGCGCTTGGAGCGGGGATCCAGTACTTC. Its translation: CSALGAGIQYF.

The chain combines TRBV28 with TRBJ2-7, with a weak D call TRBD2 (6 bases). Germline assignment: CDR1 MDHEN and CDR2 SYDVKM. Trimming left V 6 bases short and J 3 bases short, with 9 bases between. The CDR3 totals 12 residues. The CDR3 region has the DNA TGTGCCAGCAGGACCGGGAGCTACGAGCAGTACTTC. It encodes CASRTGSYEQYF.

V is TRBV2 and J is TRBJ2-1, with TRBD2 matching 7 bases. The CDR3 has 14 residues. J lost 9 bases, V lost 2 bases, and 7 bases had no gene match. Per the germline V gene, CDR1 is SNHLY and CDR2 is FYNNEI. As DNA, the CDR3 is TGTGCCAGCAGTGAAACTACCTCTAGCGGTGAGCAGTTCTTC. This translates into CASSETTSSGEQFF.

The chain couples TRBV7-8 to TRBJ2-1; tentatively, D is TRBD1 (5 bases). The CDR3 length is 12 residues. Germline V gene lookup returns CDR1 SGHVS and CDR2 FQNEAQ. Trimming took 8 bases from V and 3 from J, leaving 8 bases between them. The CDR3 is CASLDSYNEQFF. CDR3 sequence (DNA): TGTGCCAGCCTAGACAGCTACAATGAGCAGTTCTTC.

The chain recombines TRBV5-8 with TRBJ1-2; perhaps TRBD1 as D (5 bases). The CDR3 has 14 residues. Trimming pared 4 bases from V and 8 bases from J, leaving 18 bases between. Germline V gene lookup returns CDR1 SGHTS and CDR2 YDEGEE. The CDR3 loop reads CASSRDWQLSGYTF. DNA for the CDR3: TGTGCCAGCAGCAGGGACTGGCAACTGTCCGGCTACACCTTC. Drawing the rest from reference TRBV5-8 and TRBJ1-2, the complete variable domain is EAGVTQSPTHLIKTRGQQATLRCSPISGHTSVYWYQQALGLGLQFLLWYDEGEERNRGNFPPRFSGRQFPNYSSELNVNALELEDSALYLCASSRDWQLSGYTFGSGTRLTVV.

The V call is TRBV5-1, the J call TRBJ1-2; 8 positions match TRBD1. Germline CDR1 SGHRS, CDR2 YFSETQ. CDR3 length: 14 residues. V lost 1 base, J lost 4 bases, and 3 bases stayed unmatched. The CDR3 DNA reads TGCGCCAGCAGCTTGACACAGGGGGTCTATGGCTACACCTTC. Translated: CASSLTQGVYGYTF.

This clone was counted between two and nine times. The rearrangement joins TRBV11-3 to TRBJ2-1; D might be TRBD2 (6 bases). CDR1 SGHNT and CDR2 YENEEA come from the germline V gene. This CDR3 contains 18 residues. V shed 5 bases and J shed 6 bases, with 26 bases lying between them. The CDR3 sequence: CASSPKSATSIGFNEQFF. DNA of the CDR3: TGTGCCAGCAGCCCTAAGAGCGCGACTAGTATAGGGTTCAATGAGCAGTTCTTC.

This chain uses TRBV19 with TRBJ2-5; D possibly corresponds to TRBD1 (5 bases). V was clipped by 3 bases and J by 5 bases, with 16 bases between them. This CDR3 spans 15 amino acids. Germline V lookup: CDR1 LNHDA, CDR2 SQIVND (reference sequence). The CDR3 is CASSIASLGAETQYF. Written as DNA, the CDR3 is TGTGCCAGTAGTATTGCTTCCCTAGGGGCGGAGACCCAGTACTTC.

The chain couples TRBV5-5 to TRBJ1-2; D is undetermined. The length of the CDR3 is 12 residues. CDR1 is SGHKS, CDR2 YYEKEE, per germline (reference sequence). Trimming removed 0 bases from V and 6 bases from J, with 6 bases in between. The CDR3 bases are TGTGCCAGCAGCTTGGTCGGGGATGGCTACACCTTC. Its translation is CASSLVGDGYTF.

This chain connects TRBV11-3 to TRBJ2-5; 13 bases are a match to TRBD2. The junction had 18 bases not matched to a gene; V was cut back by 8 bases and J by 3 bases. This CDR3 spans 19 amino acids. Germline loops: CDR1 SGHNT, CDR2 YENEEA. As DNA, the CDR3 is TGTGCCAGCTCCAGCCGGGCCCCTACTAGCGGGAGGGCCGAAGAGACCCAGTACTTC. This codes for CASSSRAPTSGRAEETQYF. Complete variable domain (other parts from reference TRBV11-3 and TRBJ2-5): EAGVVQSPRYKIIEKKQPVAFWCNPISGHNTLYWYLQNLGQGPELLIRYENEEAVDDSQLPKDRFSAERLKGVDSTLKIQPAELGDSAVYLCASSSRAPTSGRAEETQYFGPGTRLLVL.

The rearrangement links TRBV21-1 to TRBJ2-7; the table's TRBD2 call for D was not verified on the DNA. TRBV21-1 is a known pseudogene. The CDR3 totals 13 residues. The CDR3 DNA follows: TGTGCCAGCAGCGTAAGAAAGCCCTACGAGCAGTACTTC. Translating it yields CASSVRKPYEQYF.

This clone has a handful of counts. The chain combines TRBV11-3 with TRBJ2-2, with 9 bases fitting TRBD2. The CDR3 totals 16 residues. CDR1 and CDR2 (germline): SGHNT, YENEEA. Trimming cost V 0 bases and J 5 bases; bases outside gene matches: 4. CDR3 sequence reads: CASSLDSGRETGELFF. CDR3 nucleotide sequence: TGTGCCAGCAGCTTAGATAGCGGGAGAGAAACCGGGGAGCTGTTTTTT.

CDR3 in amino acids: CARSRPGLNEDRSTTAGYEQYF. CDR3 DNA: TGTGCCAGAAGCCGGCCCGGACTGAATGAGGACAGGAGTACTACGGCAGGTTACGAGCAGTACTTC. The chain couples TRBV5-3 to TRBJ2-7; 7 bases match TRBD1. TRBV5-3 is placed among ORFs of uncertain function. The CDR3 contains 22 residues. Trimming removed 4 bases from V and 4 bases from J; junction bases left unmatched: 32.